The rows below give T cell receptor beta chains drawn from one sample of a study of shared clonotypes between healthy human individuals. The method was immunoSEQ multiplex PCR; TCRdb's version includes in-frame clones alone and lacks a portion of them. The sample lists fewer than 600,000 clones, 79% occurring once. Sequencing input: PBMCs. The receptors derive from a middle-aged woman in good health. Some clones in this sample may be carry-over from other donors' samples. CDR3s leave out the opening cysteine and the closing phenylalanine or tryptophan. The D gene is left open where the match is weak. Size is omitted from some rows. Given values are once, few, many or a class for expanded clones.

clone size	D gene	V gene	J gene	CDR3 protein
NA	NA	TRBV30	TRBJ1-3	AWSVELPIGGGNTIY
few	NA	TRBV2	TRBJ1-1	ASSPDMNTEAF
few	TRBD2	TRBV9	TRBJ2-7	ASSVAREGYEQY
many	NA	TRBV28	TRBJ2-4	ATVDRAKNIQY
NA	NA	TRBV29-1	TRBJ2-5	SVEGGQQEIQY
once	NA	TRBV7-2	TRBJ2-7	ASLRQVNYEQY
NA	TRBD1	TRBV27	TRBJ1-1	ASTQRGTGGIMNTEAF
NA	TRBD1	TRBV6-7	TRBJ1-1	ASSTDRDTEAF
NA	NA	TRBV27	TRBJ1-6	ASSPAGTLDSPLH
once	TRBD2	TRBV5-4	TRBJ2-3	ASSLELAGVNTDTQY
NA	TRBD2	TRBV5-6	TRBJ2-7	ASSRKRGFGQY
NA	TRBD1	TRBV4-1	TRBJ2-7	ASSQDGTGLSYEQY
NA	NA	TRBV21-1	TRBJ2-3	ASRNPGTSGCFSTDTQY
NA	NA	TRBV5-4	TRBJ2-7	ASSLVGSGREQY
few	NA	TRBV19	TRBJ1-5	ASAGDTSRQPQH
NA	TRBD1	TRBV5-5	TRBJ1-2	ASSSNRGTNYGYT
once	TRBD1	TRBV6-5	TRBJ2-7	ASSGRQGAYEQY